The 5 T cell receptor beta chains reported below all come from one sample, sequenced in a study of response to subunit inactivated influenza vaccine. TCRdb re-derived calls from the RT-PCR reads in MiXCR, one entry per CDR3 protein. In the table there are 150,000 to 200,000 distinct CDR3 sequences, about an eighth of which are singletons. The same sample was also used in a study of T cells expressing NK-cell markers. That paper adds: Researchers built TCR beta cDNA using 5'RACE template switching with UMIs.

The specimen was CD8+ T cells sorted from PBMCs, collected 11 to 12 days after vaccination. The receptors were gathered from a man between 45 and 60 years old who received an inactivated influenza vaccine.

V and J are TRBV11-2 and TRBJ2-2, with TRBD2 identical over 15 bases. The germline gives CDR1 SGHAT, CDR2 FQNNGV. V dropped 2 bases and J dropped 4; count of bases not matched to a gene: 5. The CDR3 extends over 18 amino acids. CDR3 protein: CASSLSGLAGGVTGELFF. The CDR3 nucleotides read TGTGCCAGCAGCTTATCCGGACTAGCGGGAGGGGTCACCGGGGAGCTGTTTTTT.

This chain joins TRBV29-1 and TRBJ2-1; possibly TRBD1 or TRBD2 for D (6 bases each). Germline CDR1 is SQVTM and CDR2 is ANQGSEA. This CDR3 contains 14 residues. The germline V and J ends were trimmed by 7 bases and 5 bases, with 18 bases remaining between them. The CDR3 loop is CSAPRGVADNEQFF. For the CDR3, the DNA is TGCAGCGCCCCAAGGGGGGTAGCGGACAATGAGCAGTTCTTC.

This clonotype was found once. CDR3 DNA: TGTGCCAGCAGTGAGATACTAGCGGCTTCCTACGAGCAGTACTTC. As protein: CASSEILAASYEQYF. V usage is TRBV6-2 or TRBV6-3 and J usage is TRBJ2-7; TRBD2 aligns across 8 bases. Germline V CDR1 and CDR2: MNHEY, SVGEGT. This CDR3 region has 15 residues. J lost 1 base, V lost 5 bases, and 7 bases had no gene match.

J is TRBJ1-1 and V is TRBV2, with 7 bases that match TRBD1. J gave up 6 bases and V 3 bases, and 13 bases lay outside the gene matches. This CDR3 is 16 amino acids long. Germline loops: CDR1 SNHLY, CDR2 FYNNEI. CDR3 bases: TGTGCCAGCAGTGACCGACAGGGTTTGCCCTGGTCTGAAGCTTTCTTT. It specifies CASSDRQGLPWSEAFF.

This clonotype came up a few times. The chain links TRBV6-2 or TRBV6-3 to TRBJ1-2; 10 bases are shared with TRBD1. Germline-derived CDR1 and CDR2 are MNHEY and SVGEGT. Trimming cost V 10 bases and J 13 bases; bases outside gene matches: 15. This CDR3 contains 13 residues. The CDR3 nucleotides are TGTGCCATTACGCCGGGACAGGGGACCCTCCTCACCTTC. Encoded protein: CAITPGQGTLLTF.